These 7 T cell receptor beta chains share one sample of origin, sequenced in a study of blood T cell repertoires in COVID-19. Here immunoSEQ multiplex PCR was the method, and the copy in TCRdb shows in-frame clones only, minus some. The sample includes about 200,000 clones, approximately 87% of them seen just once. What was sequenced was peripheral blood. The source of these receptors is a woman aged 70-85 years with acute or convalescent COVID-19.

This clone was seen only once. The rearrangement joins TRBV29-1 to TRBJ2-1; 7 bases map to TRBD2. There are 14 residues in the CDR3. The ends lost 1 base at V and 6 bases at J; junction bases unmatched: 6. The germline V gene encodes CDR1 SQVTM and CDR2 ANQGSEA. CDR3 nucleotide sequence: TGCAGCGTTGAAGTTGGCGGGAGCAGCAATGAGCAGTTCTTC. The encoded protein is CSVEVGGSSNEQFF.

The V call is TRBV19, the J call TRBJ1-5; 11 positions agree with TRBD1. J lost 1 base, V lost 2 bases, and 7 bases had no gene match. The CDR3 contains 18 residues. Germline V gene data show CDR1 as LNHDA and CDR2 as SQIVND (reference sequence). CDR3 DNA: TGTGCCAGTAGTATACCGGGACAGGGGGGAAAAAGCAATCAGCCCCAGCATTTT. Its translation: CASSIPGQGGKSNQPQHF.

In nucleotides, the CDR3 is TGTGCCAGTAGAAGCAGGGGTACGGGCGAGCAGTACTTC. Translated: CASRSRGTGEQYF. This chain joins TRBV19 and TRBJ2-7; a possible D gene is TRBD1 (6 bases). This CDR3 has 13 residues. Per germline, CDR1 LNHDA and CDR2 SQIVND (reference sequence). Deletions cut 6 bases from V and 6 bases from J, with 15 bases between.

This chain joins TRBV6-5 and TRBJ1-2, with D possibly matching TRBD1 (5 bases). The CDR3 runs to 13 residues. The ends were cut back, 0 bases at V and 8 bases at J, with 10 bases in the middle. CDR1 is MNHEY and CDR2 is SVGAGI in the germline V gene. CDR3 loop: CASSYSRVEGYTF. The CDR3 DNA reads TGTGCCAGCAGTTACTCCAGGGTGGAGGGCTACACCTTC.

The V gene is TRBV15, the J gene TRBJ2-7, with D perhaps TRBD1 (5 bases). This CDR3 comprises 12 residues. Germline CDR1 and CDR2: LNHNV and YYDKDF (reference sequence). V gave up 8 bases and J gave up 3 bases, with 11 bases separating them. This CDR3 reads CATRDSLYEQYF. The CDR3 DNA sequence: TGTGCCACCCGCGACAGTCTCTACGAGCAGTACTTC.

The chain is built from TRBV19 and TRBJ1-5, with D tentatively TRBD1 (6 bases). The ends were cut back, 6 bases at V and 7 bases at J, with 19 bases in the middle. This CDR3 is built from 15 residues. Per germline, CDR1 LNHDA and CDR2 SQIVND (reference sequence). CDR3 in DNA: TGTGCCAGTAGCCCGCTTGGGGGGGGCATCCAGCCCCAGCATTTT. Amino acids: CASSPLGGGIQPQHF.

This rearrangement joins TRBV6-6 to TRBJ2-2, with 8 nucleotides matching TRBD1. The CDR3 length is 14 residues. The trim removed 2 bases at V and 5 bases at J, leaving 1 base unmatched. Per germline, CDR1 MNHNY and CDR2 SVGAGI (reference sequence). CDR3 loop: CASSYQGATGELFF. In DNA, the CDR3 is TGTGCCAGCAGTTACCAGGGGGCTACCGGGGAGCTGTTTTTT.